These 27 T cell receptor beta chains originate from one sample sequenced in a study of graft-versus-host responses after intestinal transplantation (dated by TCRdb to about 2021). Library preparation was by the immunoSEQ multiplex PCR assay. As stored in TCRdb, this immuneACCESS dataset retains in-frame rearrangements with V and J assigned. A fraction of the clones does not appear; measured against another copy, unresolved V genes explain less than half of the discrepancy, and the remainder lacks a known reason. The sample profile shows 21,000 or so clones; approximately 92% of them were found once. The ten biggest clones cover approximately 42% of the sample. The starting material was PBMCs, obtained about 250 days after intestinal transplant. These receptors were collected from a human patient who received an intestinal transplant, so some T cells may come from the graft donor.

The chain has TRBV2 and TRBJ2-3; 8 bases align to TRBD2. This CDR3 has 17 residues. Germline CDR1 and CDR2: SNHLY and FYNNEI. V shed 0 bases and J 0 bases; nucleotides not matched to a gene: 5. The CDR3 protein is CASSEATSATSTDTQYF. The CDR3 nucleotides read TGTGCCAGCAGTGAAGCGACTAGCGCAACTAGCACAGATACGCAGTATTTT.

The chain couples TRBV4-2 to TRBJ2-7, with D perhaps TRBD2 (5 bases). CDR1 is LGHNA and CDR2 is YNFKEQ in the germline V gene. CDR3 length equals 13 residues. With 4 bases removed from V and 7 bases from J, the gap between germline ends came to 14 bases. CDR3 DNA sequence: TGTGCCAGCAGCCCGAACGAACCGGGGGAGCAGTACTTC. This translates into CASSPNEPGEQYF.

This clone occurred once. V gene TRBV9 combines with J gene TRBJ2-7, with a possible D match to TRBD1 (6 bases). Between the trimmed V and J ends, which lost 2 bases and 3 bases, there was a span of 15 bases. From germline, CDR1 is SGDLS and CDR2 YYNGEE. This CDR3 has 15 amino acids. CDR3 nucleotides: TGTGCCAGCAGCGTTAGGGGGTCTTGGGACTACGAGCAGTACTTC. Encoded protein: CASSVRGSWDYEQYF. Together with reference TRBV9 and TRBJ2-7, the CDR3 gives the full variable domain: DSGVTQTPKHLITATGQRVTLRCSPRSGDLSVYWYQQSLDQGLQFLIQYYNGEERAKGNILERFSAQQFPDLHSELNLSSLELGDSALYFCASSVRGSWDYEQYFGPGTRLTVT.

V gene TRBV10-3 combines with J gene TRBJ1-1; TRBD1 aligns across 8 bases. This CDR3 comprises 16 residues. After removal of 0 bases from V and 6 bases from J, the junction contained 9 bases not matched to a gene. Germline CDR1 is ENHRY and CDR2 is SYGVKD. CDR3 nucleotides: TGTGCCATCAGTGAGTCGACTCCCGGACAGGGTTCTGAAGCTTTCTTT. It is translated as CAISESTPGQGSEAFF.

Written as DNA, the CDR3 is TGTGCCTGGAGTACAAAAATCGGAGCTTATAATGAAAAACTGTTTTTT. It specifies CAWSTKIGAYNEKLFF. V is TRBV30 and J is TRBJ1-4; D not certain. Germline CDR1 GTSNPN, CDR2 SVGIG (reference sequence). The CDR3 extends over 16 amino acids. The ends were cut back, 2 bases at V and 4 bases at J, with 17 bases in the middle.

The table lists this clone with a few counts. J is TRBJ1-1 and V is TRBV28, with a possible D match to TRBD1 (6 bases). Germline V gene sequence: CDR1 MDHEN, CDR2 SYDVKM. The CDR3 runs to 13 residues. Trimming removed 4 bases at V and 0 bases at J, with 6 bases between. CDR3 DNA: TGTGCCAGCAGTTGGACAGTGAACACTGAAGCTTTCTTT. Amino acids: CASSWTVNTEAFF.

This clone has only one observation. The CDR3 DNA sequence: TGTGCCAGCAGACCCCAGAGGCTAGCGGGGTACTACGAGCAGTACTTC. Protein: CASRPQRLAGYYEQYF. V is TRBV27 and J is TRBJ2-7; 9 positions match TRBD2. Trimming at V came to 6 bases and at J to 3 bases, leaving 12 bases not matched to a gene. CDR1 MNHEY and CDR2 SMNVEV come from the germline V gene (reference sequence). This CDR3 has 16 residues.

This chain connects TRBV29-1 to TRBJ2-3, with TRBD2 as a possible D gene (6 bases). V was cut by 6 bases and J by 3 bases, with 16 bases left in between. Per germline, CDR1 SQVTM and CDR2 ANQGSEA. The CDR3 has 14 amino acids. CDR3 sequence reads: CSVYSSGLTDTQYF. The CDR3 nucleotides are TGCAGCGTCTACTCGTCGGGACTTACAGATACGCAGTATTTT.

The chain recombines TRBV6-5 with TRBJ2-5, with TRBD2 as a possible D gene (6 bases). Looked up from germline, CDR1 is MNHEY and CDR2 is SVGAGI. The CDR3 has 16 amino acids. V was shortened by 0 bases and J by 1 base, with 12 bases between the two germline ends. CDR3 DNA sequence: TGTGCCAGCAGTTACTCGATAAGGGACTTCCAAGAGACCCAGTACTTC. It encodes CASSYSIRDFQETQYF.

J is TRBJ2-1 and V is TRBV6-1, with D perhaps TRBD2 (6 bases). The germline V gene encodes CDR1 MNHNS and CDR2 SASEGT. V was shortened by 7 bases and J by 4 bases, with 17 bases between the two germline ends. This CDR3 spans 15 amino acids. The CDR3 DNA reads as TGTGCCAGCACCAGGGACTCCTCAAATTACAATGAGCAGTTCTTC. It codes for CASTRDSSNYNEQFF.

CDR3 coding DNA: TGTGCCTGGAGTGGAAGGACTAGCGCCAAATTGAGCTCCTACGAGCAGTACTTC. This encodes CAWSGRTSAKLSSYEQYF. This chain joins TRBV30 and TRBJ2-7; 9 nucleotides line up with TRBD2. The CDR3 is 18 amino acids. Germline CDR1 is GTSNPN and CDR2 is SVGIG (reference sequence). The V and J ends lost 1 base and 0 bases, in that order; junction bases with no gene match: 13.

The chain links TRBV29-1 to TRBJ1-1; D gene ambiguous. The CDR3 spans 13 residues. The germline gives CDR1 SQVTM, CDR2 ANQGSEA. The V end lost 0 bases, the J end lost 11 bases, and 16 bases lay between the germline ends. Here the CDR3 DNA reads TGCAGCGTTGAAGATCGAGGAACGGTGGGCGCTTTCTTT. Protein: CSVEDRGTVGAFF.

The chain couples TRBV7-8 to TRBJ1-2; TRBD1 agrees at 10 bases. The CDR3 extends over 16 amino acids. Germline assignment: CDR1 SGHVS and CDR2 FQNEAQ. V lost 3 bases to trimming and J lost 3 bases; unmatched junction nucleotides: 7. CDR3 in amino acids: CASSFRDRGVDYGYTF. Here the CDR3 DNA reads TGTGCCAGCAGCTTCCGGGACAGGGGTGTCGACTATGGCTACACCTTC.

This clone has just one count. The rearrangement links TRBV5-6 to TRBJ2-2, with D tentatively TRBD2 (5 bases). There are 13 residues in the CDR3. Between the trimmed V and J ends, which lost 5 bases and 6 bases, there was a span of 11 bases. Germline lookup yields CDR1 SGHDT and CDR2 YYEEEE. DNA of the CDR3: TGTGCCAGCAGATCGAGGGAGTCCGGGGAGCTGTTTTTT. This encodes CASRSRESGELFF.

This sequence joins TRBV6-4 and TRBJ1-2; unclear D gene. This CDR3 has 13 residues. The V gene's germline CDR1 is MRHNA and CDR2 SNTAGT. V was clipped by 0 bases and J by 9 bases, with 11 bases between them. The CDR3 region is CASSDSSLRSYTF. For the CDR3, the DNA is TGTGCCAGCAGTGACTCGAGTCTCCGAAGCTACACCTTC.

The chain links TRBV7-9 to TRBJ2-1, with a possible D match to TRBD2 (5 bases). The CDR3 sequence is 11 residues long. Germline lookup yields CDR1 SEHNR and CDR2 FQNEAQ (reference sequence). The V end lost 8 bases, the J end lost 7 bases, and 9 bases lay between the germline ends. CDR3 amino acids: CASGRGNEQFF. The CDR3 DNA follows: TGTGCCAGCGGCCGAGGGAATGAGCAGTTCTTC.

This rearrangement joins TRBV7-9 to TRBJ2-2; D is possibly TRBD2 (7 bases). The germline gives CDR1 SEHNR, CDR2 FQNEAQ (reference sequence). Deletions cut 11 bases from V and 3 bases from J, with 16 bases between. This CDR3 is 14 amino acids long. DNA of the CDR3: TGTGCCGGGAGGGGGGAGAGAGACACCGGGGAGCTGTTTTTT. Amino acids: CAGRGERDTGELFF.

The V gene is TRBV28, the J gene TRBJ1-4; D not certain. Germline V gene data show CDR1 as MDHEN and CDR2 as SYDVKM. The CDR3 is 16 amino acids. The V end lost 6 bases, the J end lost 5 bases, and 19 bases lay between the germline ends. In nucleotides, the CDR3 is TGTGCCAGCAGCTCCCGGGAGGGAAAGTCCAATGAAAAACTGTTTTTT. Encoded protein: CASSSREGKSNEKLFF. Using reference TRBV28 and TRBJ1-4 for the parts outside the CDR3, the full variable domain is DVKVTQSSRYLVKRTGEKVFLECVQDMDHENMFWYRQDPGLGLRLIYFSYDVKMKEKGDIPEGYSVSREKKERFSLILESASTNQTSMYLCASSSREGKSNEKLFFGSGTQLSVL.

This sequence joins TRBV10-1 and TRBJ2-7; D is perhaps TRBD1 (6 bases). Germline loops: CDR1 WNHNN, CDR2 SYGVQD (reference sequence). The CDR3 is 15 residues long. Trimming removed 2 bases at V and 2 bases at J, with 13 bases between. The CDR3 loop is CASSEEPGQPYEQYF. DNA for the CDR3: TGCGCCAGCAGTGAGGAACCGGGACAACCCTACGAGCAGTACTTC.

The chain carries TRBV7-9 and TRBJ2-2; TRBD2 aligns across 8 bases. Germline V CDR1 and CDR2: SEHNR, FQNEAQ (reference sequence). The CDR3 sequence is 15 residues long. Unmatched junction bases numbered 6, after V lost 5 bases and J lost 4 bases. CDR3 bases: TGTGCCAGCAGCCCTCTAGCGGGTACCACCGGGGAGCTGTTTTTT. Translated, it gives CASSPLAGTTGELFF.

Regarding this clone: A junction end diverges from the germline sequence, so it may reflect a read error. The chain is built from TRBV4-1 and TRBJ2-3; D might be TRBD1 or TRBD2, each matching 5 bases. Germline V CDR1 and CDR2: MGHRA, YSYEKL. This CDR3 contains 17 residues. CDR3 DNA sequence: TGCGCCAGCAGCCAAAACCACCGCGGGCCGGACACAGATACGCGGTATTTT. Its protein is CASSQNHRGPDTDTRYF.

This clone was counted a single time. J is TRBJ2-7 and V is TRBV10-3; 9 bases are shared with TRBD2. CDR1 ENHRY and CDR2 SYGVKD come from the germline V gene. J was trimmed by 5 bases and V by 6 bases; bases with no gene match: 14. CDR3 length equals 16 residues. In nucleotides, the CDR3 is TGTGCCATCAGGGGAGAGGGGCGGGAGGGCCTCGACGAGCAGTACTTC. Translated: CAIRGEGREGLDEQYF.

CDR3 sequence: CASSLGLGGDEQYF. DNA of the CDR3: TGTGCCAGCAGTTTGGGGTTGGGGGGAGACGAGCAGTACTTC. The chain recombines TRBV27 with TRBJ2-7; D is perhaps TRBD2 (6 bases). The V and J ends lost 3 bases and 5 bases respectively, with 14 bases between them. Germline-derived CDR1 and CDR2 are MNHEY and SMNVEV (reference sequence). This CDR3 is built from 14 residues.

The chain carries TRBV5-8 and TRBJ1-5; 7 nucleotides match TRBD1. Germline trimming cut 5 bases from V and 5 bases from J; bases unmatched to any gene: 10. CDR3 length equals 15 residues. CDR1 is SGHTS, CDR2 YDEGEE, per germline. CDR3 protein: CASSHRAGGYQPQHF. The CDR3 DNA reads as TGTGCCAGCAGTCATAGGGCAGGGGGGTATCAGCCCCAGCATTTT.

This chain joins TRBV21-1 and TRBJ2-5; the DNA was not used to check the table's D call, TRBD1. TRBV21-1 is a pseudogene. This CDR3 is 14 amino acids long. Here the CDR3 DNA reads TGTGCCATCGAGGGGGCGCCAGGCCAAGAGACCCAGTACTTC. This sequence encodes CAIEGAPGQETQYF.

The rearrangement links TRBV2 to TRBJ2-3; 8 bases map to TRBD2. J lost 6 bases, V lost 7 bases, and 12 bases had no gene match. The CDR3 contains 15 residues. In germline, CDR1 is SNHLY, CDR2 FYNNEI. The CDR3 loop reads CASTGGTRSADTQYF. DNA of the CDR3: TGTGCCAGCACGGGAGGGACTAGATCTGCCGATACGCAGTATTTT.

The chain combines TRBV7-9 with TRBJ2-2, with 7 bases identical to TRBD2. CDR1 and CDR2 from the germline V gene are SEHNR and FQNEAQ (reference sequence). The CDR3 covers 15 residues. V lost 6 bases and J lost 2; bases outside the gene matches: 6. The CDR3 loop reads CASRTGTTNTGELFF. The CDR3 nucleotides read TGTGCCAGCAGGACCGGGACTACCAACACCGGGGAGCTGTTTTTT.